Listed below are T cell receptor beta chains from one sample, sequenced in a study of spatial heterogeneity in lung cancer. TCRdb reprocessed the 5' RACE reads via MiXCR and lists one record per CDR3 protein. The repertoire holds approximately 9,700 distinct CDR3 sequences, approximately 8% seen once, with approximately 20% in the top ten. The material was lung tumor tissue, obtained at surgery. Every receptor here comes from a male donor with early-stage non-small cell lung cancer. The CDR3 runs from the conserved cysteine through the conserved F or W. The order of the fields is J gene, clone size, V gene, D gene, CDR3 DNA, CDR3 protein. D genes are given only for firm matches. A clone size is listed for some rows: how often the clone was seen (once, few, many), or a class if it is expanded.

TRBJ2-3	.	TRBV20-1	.	TGCAGTGCTAGCCGGGAAACCGAGGATACGCAGTATTTT	CSASRETEDTQYF
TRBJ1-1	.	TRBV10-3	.	TGTGCCATCAGTGAGTCTATTAATCGTTTGGGGGCCTACAGGACTGAAGCTTTCTTT	CAISESINRLGAYRTEAFF
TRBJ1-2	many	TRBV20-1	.	TGCAGTGCTAGACAGATACCGAACTATGGCTACACCTTC	CSARQIPNYGYTF
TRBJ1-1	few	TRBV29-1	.	TGCAGCGCCTCCCCCATGAACACTGAAGCTTTCTTT	CSASPMNTEAFF
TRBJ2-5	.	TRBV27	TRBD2	TGTGCCAGCAGTTCGACTAGCGGGAGTCCGGAGACCCAGTACTTC	CASSSTSGSPETQYF
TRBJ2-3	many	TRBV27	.	TGTGCCAGCAGTTCGGACTGGGAGGATACGCAGTATTTT	CASSSDWEDTQYF
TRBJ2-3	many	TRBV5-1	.	TGCGCCAGCAGCTTAGGGGCGTCCACAGATACGCAGTATTTT	CASSLGASTDTQYF
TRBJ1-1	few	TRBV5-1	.	TGCGCCAGCACGTTTGAGGGTCTGGGCACTGAAGCTTTCTTT	CASTFEGLGTEAFF
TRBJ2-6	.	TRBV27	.	TGTGCCAGCAGTCGAGTAGGAGGGGCCAACGTCCTGACTTTC	CASSRVGGANVLTF
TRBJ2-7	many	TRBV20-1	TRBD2	TGCAGTGCTAGCGGGGGGGGAGACCTCGAGCAGTACTTC	CSASGGGDLEQYF
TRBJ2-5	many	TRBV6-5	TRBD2	TGTGCCAGCAGTCGGACTAGCGGGGGCGGGAACCAAGAGACCCAGTACTTC	CASSRTSGGGNQETQYF
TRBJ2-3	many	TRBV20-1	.	TGCAGTGCTCGTCTGGCGGAGCACTCGGGGGCGCAGTATTTT	CSARLAEHSGAQYF
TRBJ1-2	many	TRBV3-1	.	TGTGCCAGCAACCAGGGGTTCGGCTATGGCTACACCTTC	CASNQGFGYGYTF
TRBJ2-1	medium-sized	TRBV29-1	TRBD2	TGCAGCGGAGGACCCAGCGGGGCAAACAATGAGCAGTTCTTC	CSGGPSGANNEQFF
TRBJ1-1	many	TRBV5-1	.	TGCGCCAGCATTGTTTTCCCCGGGGCCGACACTGAAGCTTTCTTT	CASIVFPGADTEAFF
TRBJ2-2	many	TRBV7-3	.	TGTGCCAGCAGCTTAACTGGCACCGGGGAGCTGTTTTTT	CASSLTGTGELFF
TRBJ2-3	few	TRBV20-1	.	TGCAGTGCCCCGGACTTCGAGACTCGCACAGATACGCAGTATTTT	CSAPDFETRTDTQYF
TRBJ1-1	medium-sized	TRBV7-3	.	TGTGCCAGCAGCCGGGGGATAAACACTGAAGCTTTCTTT	CASSRGINTEAFF
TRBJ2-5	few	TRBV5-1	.	TGCGCCAGCAGCTTTGGGCCAGAACAAGAGACCCAGTACTTC	CASSFGPEQETQYF
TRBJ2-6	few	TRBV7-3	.	TGTGCCAGCAGCTCCACGAGGGGCGGTGGGGCCAACGTCCTGACTTTC	CASSSTRGGGANVLTF